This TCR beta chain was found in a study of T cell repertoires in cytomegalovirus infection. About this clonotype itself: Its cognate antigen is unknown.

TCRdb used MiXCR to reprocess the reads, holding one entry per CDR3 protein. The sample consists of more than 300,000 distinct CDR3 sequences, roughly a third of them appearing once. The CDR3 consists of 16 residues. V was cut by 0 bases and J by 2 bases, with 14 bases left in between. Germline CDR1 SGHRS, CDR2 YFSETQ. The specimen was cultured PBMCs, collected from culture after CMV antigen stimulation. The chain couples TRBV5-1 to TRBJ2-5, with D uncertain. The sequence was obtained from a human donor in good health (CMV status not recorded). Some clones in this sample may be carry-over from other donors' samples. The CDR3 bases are TGCGCCAGCAGCTTGGTAACCTTTCGGGCTCAAGAGACCCAGTACTTC. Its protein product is CASSLVTFRAQETQYF. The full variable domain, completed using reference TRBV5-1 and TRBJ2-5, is KAGVTQTPRYLIKTRGQQVTLSCSPISGHRSVSWYQQTPGQGLQFLFEYFSETQRNKGNFPGRFSGRQFSNSRSEMNVSTLELGDSALYLCASSLVTFRAQETQYFGPGTRLLVL.